The subject of this entry is one T cell receptor (beta chain). Its cognate antigen is unknown. The PCR ran on 60 Vbeta and 13 Jbeta primers. Profiled with immunoSEQ multiplex PCR; TCRdb holds only in-frame clones, not every one. The repertoire holds around 190,000 clones, with approximately 85% as singletons. This entry comes from a study of cytomegalovirus exposure and HLA in healthy donors. Study-level background: The Caucasian-associated ancestry cluster held roughly 84% of 300 to 450 genotyped donors. Study outcomes and limitations: Later work found that TCR association rates differed between HLA loci; DRB1 had the most and HLA-C the fewest. According to reports, the classifier identified cytomegalovirus status with high specificity and sensitivity. Analysis was carried out at a later point, and it linked a missense DCLRE1C variant to TCR beta V- and J-gene trimming.

V dropped 4 bases and J dropped 6; count of bases not matched to a gene: 11. CDR1 and CDR2 from the germline V gene are SEHNR and FQNEAQ (reference sequence). The CDR3 runs to 15 residues. Sequencing was performed on PBMCs. This rearrangement joins TRBV7-9 to TRBJ1-2, with 7 bases fitting TRBD1. The source is a woman in her 50s in good health and CMV-seronegative. The DNA of the CDR3 is TGTGCCAGCAGCTCCGTTGTGGGACAGACCCATGGCTACACCTTC. The encoded protein is CASSSVVGQTHGYTF.